This T cell receptor (beta chain) was retrieved from a study of Tregs in tolerant kidney transplant recipients. Broader study findings: Biological reproducibility was not directly addressed in this study.

The method was immunoSEQ multiplex PCR; TCRdb's version includes in-frame clones alone and lacks a portion of them. The sample lists about 66,000 clones; roughly 89% were seen once. This clone appeared a single time. Antigen specificity is unknown. This CDR3 comprises 14 residues. Trimming cost V 4 bases and J 4 bases, with 14 bases left between them. Looked up from germline, CDR1 is SGDLS and CDR2 is YYNGEE. J is TRBJ1-1 and V is TRBV9; tentative D call: TRBD1 (5 bases). This clonotype originated in a human donor who received a combined kidney and bone marrow transplant. Sequenced material: CD8+ T cells from blood, taken before the transplant. The CDR3 DNA reads TGTGCCAGCAGCTCCCGGGGGGGTGGCACTGAAGCTTTCTTT. It translates to CASSSRGGGTEAFF.